This is a list of T cell receptor beta chains from one sample in a study of human T cells and chemical hapten exposure. A single record per CDR3 protein comes from TCRdb applying MiXCR to the RACE reads. The table shows about 85,000 distinct CDR3 sequences, with roughly 12% occurring only once. Sequences were derived from whole blood, sampled in connection with sensitization to the hapten diphenylcyclopropenone (DPC). These receptor sequences come from a man between 18 and 35 years old with alopecia areata. Some clones in this sample may be carry-over from other donors' samples. Both conserved end residues are part of each CDR3. A D gene is named only where the DNA matches it firmly. Size values are once, few and many counts, or a class for expanded clones, and some rows have none.

CDR3: CASSGDSGGSTDTQYF; DNA: TGTGCCAGCAGCGGAGATAGCGGGGGGAGCACAGATACGCAGTATTTT; J: TRBJ2-3; V: TRBV9; size: many; D: TRBD2
CDR3: CSAHRDGTEAFF; DNA: TGCAGCGCCCACAGGGACGGGACTGAAGCTTTCTTT; J: TRBJ1-1; V: TRBV29-1; size: NA; D: NA
CDR3: CSVVLAVTNTGELFF; DNA: TGCAGCGTTGTGCTAGCGGTGACGAACACCGGGGAGCTGTTTTTT; J: TRBJ2-2; V: TRBV29-1; size: few; D: TRBD2
CDR3: CASSNTGDDEQFF; DNA: TGTGCCAGCAGTAACACAGGGGACGATGAGCAGTTCTTC; J: TRBJ2-1; V: TRBV11-3; size: NA; D: TRBD1
CDR3: CASSSQTGIDTEAFF; DNA: TGTGCCAGCAGCTCCCAGACAGGGATCGACACTGAAGCTTTCTTT; J: TRBJ1-1; V: TRBV6-2/TRBV6-3; size: NA; D: TRBD1
CDR3: CASSQGLAVAGELFF; DNA: TGTGCCAGCAGCCAAGGACTAGCGGTGGCCGGGGAGCTGTTTTTT; J: TRBJ2-2; V: TRBV3-1; size: NA; D: TRBD2
CDR3: CASSYSSQRYGYTF; DNA: TGTGCCAGCAGTTACTCGTCCCAGCGTTATGGCTACACCTTC; J: TRBJ1-2; V: TRBV6-5; size: few; D: NA
CDR3: CASSPGTGWRSDTQYF; DNA: TGTGCCAGCAGCCCGGGGACAGGGTGGAGATCAGATACGCAGTATTTT; J: TRBJ2-3; V: TRBV5-4; size: NA; D: TRBD1
CDR3: CASSLNGRIEAFF; DNA: TGTGCCAGCAGCTTGAATGGACGGATTGAAGCTTTCTTT; J: TRBJ1-1; V: TRBV7-2; size: few; D: NA
CDR3: CASSSPLGNQPQHF; DNA: TGTGCCAGCAGTTCCCCCTTGGGCAATCAGCCCCAGCATTTT; J: TRBJ1-5; V: TRBV12-3/TRBV12-4; size: few; D: NA
CDR3: CASSFFQNTEAFF; DNA: TGTGCCAGCAGTTTTTTTCAGAACACTGAAGCTTTCTTT; J: TRBJ1-1; V: TRBV12-3/TRBV12-4; size: many; D: NA
CDR3: CASSPGGSYYGYTF; DNA: TGTGCCAGCAGCCCCGGGGGGTCTTACTATGGCTACACCTTC; J: TRBJ1-2; V: TRBV7-8; size: few; D: NA
CDR3: CASSFSGNTIYF; DNA: TGTGCCAGCAGCTTTTCTGGAAACACCATATATTTT; J: TRBJ1-3; V: TRBV7-8; size: many; D: NA
CDR3: CSVGRTGTGTGELFF; DNA: TGCAGCGTTGGACGGACAGGGACGGGCACCGGGGAGCTGTTTTTT; J: TRBJ2-2; V: TRBV29-1; size: many; D: TRBD1
CDR3: CASSPEQGGSYF; DNA: TGTGCCAGCAGCCCCGAACAGGGAGGGTCGTATTTT; J: TRBJ2-3; V: TRBV11-1; size: many; D: NA
CDR3: CSVDPESTEAFF; DNA: TGCAGCGTTGATCCGGAGAGCACTGAAGCTTTCTTT; J: TRBJ1-1; V: TRBV29-1; size: few; D: NA
CDR3: CASSHGLLSYGYTF; DNA: TGTGCCAGCAGCCACGGTCTACTATCCTATGGCTACACCTTC; J: TRBJ1-2; V: TRBV6-6; size: many; D: NA
CDR3: CASRQPYRGSESEQFF; DNA: TGTGCCAGCAGGCAGCCATACAGGGGGTCTGAGAGTGAGCAGTTCTTC; J: TRBJ2-1; V: TRBV6-6; size: many; D: TRBD1
CDR3: CASSISSTDTQYF; DNA: TGCGCCAGCAGCATCAGCAGCACAGATACGCAGTATTTT; J: TRBJ2-3; V: TRBV5-1; size: few; D: NA
CDR3: CASSYSIPRRSTDTQYF; DNA: TGTGCCAGCAGTTACTCGATACCCCGGAGAAGCACAGATACGCAGTATTTT; J: TRBJ2-3; V: TRBV6-2/TRBV6-3; size: many; D: NA
CDR3: CASSPTGSRDTGELFF; DNA: TGTGCCAGCAGCCCCACAGGGAGCAGGGACACCGGGGAGCTGTTTTTT; J: TRBJ2-2; V: TRBV28; size: many; D: NA
CDR3: CASSKRRAYGYTF; DNA: TGTGCCAGCAGCAAACGCAGGGCATATGGCTACACCTTC; J: TRBJ1-2; V: TRBV21-1; size: many; D: NA
CDR3: CSVVRGFDTEAFF; DNA: TGCAGCGTTGTGCGGGGTTTTGACACTGAAGCTTTCTTT; J: TRBJ1-1; V: TRBV29-1; size: many; D: NA
CDR3: CASSDTGASTDTQYF; DNA: TGTGCCAGCAGCGATACAGGGGCTAGCACAGATACGCAGTATTTT; J: TRBJ2-3; V: TRBV28; size: NA; D: TRBD1
CDR3: CASSVAHTEGTDTQYF; DNA: TGTGCCAGCAGCGTAGCTCACACGGAAGGTACAGATACGCAGTATTTT; J: TRBJ2-3; V: TRBV9; size: NA; D: NA
CDR3: CASIRRGNQPQHF; DNA: TGTGCCAGCATTAGAAGGGGAAATCAGCCCCAGCATTTT; J: TRBJ1-5; V: TRBV28; size: NA; D: NA
CDR3: CASSQAIDRLGEKLFF; DNA: TGCGCCAGCAGCCAAGCAATCGACCGGCTAGGCGAAAAACTGTTTTTT; J: TRBJ1-4; V: TRBV4-3; size: NA; D: NA
CDR3: CASSPGPLSMTGNEKLFF; DNA: TGTGCCAGCTCACCTGGCCCCCTCTCGATGACTGGTAATGAAAAACTGTTTTTT; J: TRBJ1-4; V: TRBV18; size: many; D: NA
CDR3: CASSQGVRTEQYF; DNA: TGCGCCAGCAGCCAAGGTGTCAGAACAGAGCAGTACTTC; J: TRBJ2-7; V: TRBV4-3; size: NA; D: NA
CDR3: CASTSWARRSTDTQYF; DNA: TGTGCCAGCACATCTTGGGCACGACGAAGCACAGATACGCAGTATTTT; J: TRBJ2-3; V: TRBV7-2; size: many; D: NA
CDR3: CASRPETYGYTF; DNA: TGTGCCAGCCGCCCCGAGACCTATGGCTACACCTTC; J: TRBJ1-2; V: TRBV28; size: NA; D: NA
CDR3: CASSQDRRLAGGSPRRDTQYF; DNA: TGTGCCAGCAGCCAAGATCGGCGACTAGCGGGGGGCTCCCCGAGGAGAGATACGCAGTATTTT; J: TRBJ2-3; V: TRBV4-2; size: many; D: TRBD2
CDR3: CAIRPGGQGADTQYF; DNA: TGTGCCATCAGACCCGGGGGACAGGGGGCAGATACGCAGTATTTT; J: TRBJ2-3; V: TRBV10-3; size: many; D: TRBD1
CDR3: CASRAGTGGSYEQYF; DNA: TGTGCCAGCAGGGCCGGGACAGGGGGCTCCTACGAGCAGTACTTC; J: TRBJ2-7; V: TRBV7-6; size: many; D: TRBD1
CDR3: CASSEGQWGYNSPLHF; DNA: TGTGCCAGCAGCGAAGGACAGTGGGGATATAATTCACCCCTCCACTTT; J: TRBJ1-6; V: TRBV6-5; size: NA; D: NA
CDR3: CASSLLAGTDTQYF; DNA: TGTGCCAGCAGCCTACTAGCTGGCACAGATACGCAGTATTTT; J: TRBJ2-3; V: TRBV7-9; size: NA; D: NA
CDR3: CASGSTSSYEQYF; DNA: TGTGCCAGCGGCAGCACCAGCTCCTACGAGCAGTACTTC; J: TRBJ2-7; V: TRBV28; size: NA; D: NA
CDR3: CASSYNPRFF; DNA: TGTGCCAGCAGTTATAACCCTCGGTTCTTC; J: TRBJ2-1; V: TRBV6-2/TRBV6-3; size: few; D: NA
CDR3: CASSSLAGAYNEQFF; DNA: TGTGCCAGCAGCTCTTTAGCGGGGGCCTACAATGAGCAGTTCTTC; J: TRBJ2-1; V: TRBV7-3; size: many; D: TRBD2
CDR3: CASSQGRARQANTGELFF; DNA: TGCGCCAGCAGCCAAGGGCGAGCCCGACAGGCTAACACCGGGGAGCTGTTTTTT; J: TRBJ2-2; V: TRBV4-3; size: many; D: NA
CDR3: CASRTGRTEAFF; DNA: TGTGCCAGCAGAACAGGCCGAACTGAAGCTTTCTTT; J: TRBJ1-1; V: TRBV28; size: NA; D: NA
CDR3: CASSLVALQGHEQFF; DNA: TGTGCCAGCAGCTTAGTAGCTCTGCAGGGCCATGAGCAGTTCTTC; J: TRBJ2-1; V: TRBV7-2; size: NA; D: NA
CDR3: CASSAFRGSEQYF; DNA: TGCGCCAGCAGCGCATTCCGGGGCTCCGAGCAGTACTTC; J: TRBJ2-7; V: TRBV4-3; size: NA; D: NA
CDR3: CASSESGTEFYGYTF; DNA: TGTGCCAGCAGTGAATCTGGGACAGAGTTCTATGGCTACACCTTC; J: TRBJ1-2; V: TRBV25-1; size: NA; D: TRBD1
CDR3: CASSLGGAQNTEAFF; DNA: TGTGCCAGCAGCTTAGGCGGGGCACAGAACACTGAAGCTTTCTTT; J: TRBJ1-1; V: TRBV11-1; size: many; D: NA
CDR3: CASSWDLGAREQYF; DNA: TGTGCCAGCAGTTGGGACCTAGGCGCGAGGGAGCAGTACTTC; J: TRBJ2-7; V: TRBV27; size: many; D: NA
CDR3: CAISEPLGTGTDTQYF; DNA: TGTGCCATCAGTGAGCCGTTGGGGACTGGCACAGATACGCAGTATTTT; J: TRBJ2-3; V: TRBV10-3; size: NA; D: NA
CDR3: CSAPTPQGRETQYF; DNA: TGCAGTGCCCCTACCCCGCAGGGGAGAGAGACCCAGTACTTC; J: TRBJ2-5; V: TRBV20-1; size: many; D: NA
CDR3: CASTQTGSYEQYF; DNA: TGTGCCAGCACTCAGACAGGCTCCTACGAGCAGTACTTC; J: TRBJ2-7; V: TRBV6-2/TRBV6-3; size: NA; D: NA
CDR3: CASSVDLASEAFF; DNA: TGTGCCAGCAGCGTAGACTTGGCATCTGAAGCTTTCTTT; J: TRBJ1-1; V: TRBV9; size: NA; D: NA
CDR3: CASSRRGNEQFF; DNA: TGTGCCAGCAGCCGGAGAGGCAATGAGCAGTTCTTC; J: TRBJ2-1; V: TRBV11-2; size: NA; D: NA
CDR3: CSAVQGANTEAFF; DNA: TGCAGTGCAGTACAGGGGGCTAACACTGAAGCTTTCTTT; J: TRBJ1-1; V: TRBV20-1; size: NA; D: TRBD1
CDR3: CASSQEGLYEQYF; DNA: TGTGCCAGCAGCCAAGAAGGTCTTTACGAGCAGTACTTC; J: TRBJ2-7; V: TRBV4-2; size: few; D: NA
CDR3: CASSIGPTGELFF; DNA: TGTGCCAGTAGTATAGGTCCCACCGGGGAGCTGTTTTTT; J: TRBJ2-2; V: TRBV19; size: few; D: NA
CDR3: CATLRVAGANVLTF; DNA: TGCGCCACCTTACGGGTTGCTGGGGCCAACGTCCTGACTTTC; J: TRBJ2-6; V: TRBV10-2; size: NA; D: NA
CDR3: CSVDLGGETQYF; DNA: TGCAGCGTTGATCTAGGGGGGGAGACCCAGTACTTC; J: TRBJ2-5; V: TRBV29-1; size: NA; D: NA